This T cell receptor (beta chain) comes out of a study of immune evolution from preneoplasia to lung adenocarcinoma (dated by TCRdb to the early 2020s). The study in broad terms: HLA loss of heterozygosity was seen in about 7.6%, 15% and 36% of AIS, MIA and ADC lesions, and in no AAH lesions. POLYSOLVER was used to infer Class I HLA alleles from exome data, and LOHHLA was used to detect allele-specific HLA loss. The immune data were integrated with whole exome sequencing and methylation data obtained from the same cohort of nodules. TCR sequencing data were obtained from 51 patients. The study profiled immune contexture across lung adenocarcinoma precursors and invasive adenocarcinoma using immune gene expression, TCR sequencing and multiplex immunofluorescence. Sample size was determined by specimen availability and not by a prior power calculation. It was reported in the study that roughly 100 samples were used for TCR sequencing. In total, the cohort included 45 to 65 patients with pulmonary nodules, all of whom underwent surgical resection. Resected precursor lesions (AAH, AIS, MIA) and invasive adenocarcinomas were compared with paired morphologically normal lung tissue. General conclusions and limits of the study: KRAS-mutant nodules showed the highest T cell clonality compared with EGFR-mutant or double wild-type lesions. Findings were based on association rather than direct causation; larger cohorts with long-term follow-up and longitudinal biopsies were deemed needed. All patients were from Japan and China, so applicability to Western populations was uncertain. Normal lung had the highest top T cell clone frequencies, which appeared to decline progressively from AAH through AIS, MIA and invasive adenocarcinoma. Normal lung showed the highest clonality, whereas later-stage lesions appeared to have higher T cell density and diversity but lower clonality.

In the case of this clone: Its antigen is not yet known. Base qualities are not at hand, and no much larger clone is one base apart.

Spanning cysteine to phenylalanine, the CDR3 consists of 11 amino acids. The DNA shown is the 33-base CDR3, in frame from base 1. V is cut by 4 bases and J by 3 bases, and the space between the germline ends is 7 bases. The germline V gene (reference sequence) gives CDR1 as GTSNPN and CDR2 as SVGIG. The patients had resection in Japan or China between about 2014 and 2018. Two lung cancer pathologists independently reviewed H&E slides to confirm the histologic diagnosis of every case. Premalignant or tumor cells were enriched for nucleic acid extraction by macro-dissection performed after pathologic assessment. FFPE tissue was used for DNA isolation with the AllPrep DNA/RNA FFPE Kit. The immunoSEQ hsTCRbeta Kit was used to sequence TCR beta CDR3 regions from DNA. The original methods were these. The ImmunoSEQ Analyzer was used to analyse the TCR sequencing data. T cell clonality was defined as 1 minus Pielou's evenness, as computed on productive rearrangements. The inverse Simpson index, applied to productive templates, was used to measure T cell diversity. T cell density was defined as TCR beta template counts normalized to usable DNA, with usable DNA estimated by amplification and sequencing of housekeeping genes. TCR metrics were compared across histologic stages using two-sided Kruskal-Wallis tests. Here the immuneACCESS table is served through TCRdb, limited to in-frame sequences with V and J called. Missing clones are a known gap in these copies; in checked studies unresolved V genes cover under half, and the rest lacks a known reason. From that table come the V and J calls and clone size; the DNA was used to work out D and trimming. For this sample the table gives just over 14,000 clones, of which about four fifths were detected only once. Of the sample, about 2.7% is held by the ten largest clones.

Sequenced material: FFPE minimally invasive lung adenocarcinoma tissue. The sample's cell subset or site label, in plain terms: micro-invasive lung adenocarcinoma (MIA). The chain is made from TRBV30 and TRBJ2-7; no D gene can be assigned with confidence. This clonotype was obtained from a person aged 55-80 years with lung adenocarcinoma. The CDR3 loop reads CAWKGSYEQYF. The DNA sequence is TGTGCCTGGAAGGGTAGCTACGAGCAGTACTTC.